This T cell receptor (beta chain) was profiled in a study of T cell changes during pregnancy in multiple sclerosis. CDR3 size: 14 residues. The germline V and J ends were trimmed by 1 base and 8 bases, with 17 bases remaining between them. CDR1 and CDR2 from the germline V gene are SQVTM and ANQGSEA. Method: immunoSEQ multiplex PCR; TCRdb's copy keeps in-frame clones and lacks some. This sample has 65,000 to 85,000 clones, with approximately 93% found just once. The sequencing here drew on CD4+ T cells from peripheral blood mononuclear cells, taken after pregnancy. This TCR was sampled from a female donor with multiple sclerosis, enrolled in a pregnancy study. V and J are TRBV29-1 and TRBJ1-2; TRBD1 might be the D (5 bases). CDR3 sequence (DNA): TGCAGCGTTGAAGTCCCAGGGTTGATAAGCGGCTACACCTTC. Protein product: CSVEVPGLISGYTF.